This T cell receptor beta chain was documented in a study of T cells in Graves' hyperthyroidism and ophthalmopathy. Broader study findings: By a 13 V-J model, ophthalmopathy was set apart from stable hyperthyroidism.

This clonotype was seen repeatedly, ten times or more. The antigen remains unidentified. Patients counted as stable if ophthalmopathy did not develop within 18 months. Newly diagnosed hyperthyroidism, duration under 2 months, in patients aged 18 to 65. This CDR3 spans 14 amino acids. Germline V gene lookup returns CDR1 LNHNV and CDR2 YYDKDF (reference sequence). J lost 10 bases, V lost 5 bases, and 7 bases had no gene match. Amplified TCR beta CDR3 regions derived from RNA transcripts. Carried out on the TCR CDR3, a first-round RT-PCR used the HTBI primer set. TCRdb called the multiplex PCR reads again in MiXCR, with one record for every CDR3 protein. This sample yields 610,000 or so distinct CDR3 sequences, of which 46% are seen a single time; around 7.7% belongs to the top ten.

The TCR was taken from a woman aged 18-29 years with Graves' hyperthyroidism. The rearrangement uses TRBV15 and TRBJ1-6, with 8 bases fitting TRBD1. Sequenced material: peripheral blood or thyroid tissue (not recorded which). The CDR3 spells CATSARTGPSPLHF. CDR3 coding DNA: TGTGCCACCAGCGCCAGGACAGGGCCATCACCCCTCCACTTT.